A selection of T cell receptor beta chains follows, all from one sample in a study of blood T cells in healthy people across ages. TCRdb re-analysed the 5' RACE reads in MiXCR, keeping a single row per CDR3 protein. This sample yields some 1,500,000 distinct CDR3 sequences, of which approximately 43% are seen a single time; over 3.5% belongs to the top ten. Sequencing input: blood. The source of these receptors is a woman aged 18-29 years in good health. CDR3s include the opening cysteine and the closing phenylalanine or tryptophan. Fields, in order: J gene, clone size, D gene, V gene, CDR3 protein, CDR3 DNA. The D gene is left open where the match is weak. A clone size is listed for some rows: how often the clone was seen (once, few, many), or a class if it is expanded.

J: TRBJ1-5; size: -; D: -; V: TRBV6-2/TRBV6-3; CDR3: CASILHPGNQPQHF; DNA: TGTGCCAGCATTCTACACCCGGGAAATCAGCCCCAGCATTTT
J: TRBJ2-7; size: once; D: -; V: TRBV20-1; CDR3: CSATGSVYEQYF; DNA: TGCAGTGCTACGGGTAGCGTCTACGAGCAGTACTTC
J: TRBJ1-1; size: -; D: TRBD1; V: TRBV27; CDR3: CASSVVTGVAEAFF; DNA: TGTGCCAGCAGTGTAGTAACAGGGGTTGCCGAAGCTTTCTTT
J: TRBJ2-4; size: -; D: -; V: TRBV5-1; CDR3: CASHEGPGRANIQYF; DNA: TGCGCCAGCCACGAGGGACCGGGCAGGGCAAACATTCAGTACTTC
J: TRBJ1-4; size: -; D: -; V: TRBV3-1; CDR3: CASSPSTALATNEKLFF; DNA: TGTGCCAGCAGCCCTTCGACCGCCCTGGCAACTAATGAAAAACTGTTTTTT
J: TRBJ2-7; size: -; D: TRBD2; V: TRBV14; CDR3: CASSQAGLAGHNEQYF; DNA: TGTGCCAGCAGCCAAGCGGGACTAGCGGGACACAATGAGCAGTACTTC
J: TRBJ1-4; size: few; D: TRBD1; V: TRBV6-6; CDR3: CASRTRSDRGAEKLFF; DNA: TGTGCCAGCAGAACTAGATCGGACAGGGGAGCTGAAAAACTGTTTTTT
J: TRBJ2-7; size: -; D: -; V: TRBV4-3; CDR3: CASSKEASYEQYF; DNA: TGCGCCAGCAGCAAAGAGGCTTCCTACGAGCAGTACTTC
J: TRBJ1-2; size: -; D: -; V: TRBV20-1; CDR3: CSARGPYYGYTF; DNA: TGCAGTGCCCGAGGACCCTACTATGGCTACACCTTC
J: TRBJ2-3; size: -; D: -; V: TRBV7-9; CDR3: CASSLSGESTDTQYF; DNA: TGTGCCAGCAGCTTATCTGGGGAGAGCACAGATACGCAGTATTTT
J: TRBJ2-1; size: once; D: TRBD2; V: TRBV14; CDR3: CASRQGPGGFYNEQFF; DNA: TGTGCCAGCAGACAAGGGCCGGGGGGGTTCTACAATGAGCAGTTCTTC
J: TRBJ1-5; size: few; D: TRBD1; V: TRBV20-1; CDR3: CSVQGASQMLGNQPQHF; DNA: TGCAGTGTTCAGGGGGCGAGTCAAATGTTAGGCAATCAGCCCCAGCATTTT
J: TRBJ2-1; size: -; D: -; V: TRBV2; CDR3: CASAPSERIFSEQFF; DNA: TGTGCCAGCGCCCCCTCAGAGCGGATCTTCAGTGAGCAGTTCTTC
J: TRBJ2-7; size: few; D: -; V: TRBV7-3; CDR3: CASSLVKTNLAYEQYF; DNA: TGTGCCAGCAGCTTAGTTAAGACGAATCTGGCCTACGAGCAGTACTTC
J: TRBJ1-2; size: -; D: -; V: TRBV7-2; CDR3: CASRFGGTYGYTF; DNA: TGTGCCAGCCGCTTTGGAGGGACGTATGGCTACACCTTC
J: TRBJ1-5; size: -; D: TRBD1; V: TRBV20-1; CDR3: CSARGQGRGSNQPQHF; DNA: TGCAGTGCTAGAGGACAGGGAAGGGGTAGCAATCAGCCCCAGCATTTT
J: TRBJ1-6; size: few; D: -; V: TRBV6-5; CDR3: CASSYGSSYNSPLHF; DNA: TGTGCCAGCAGTTACGGGAGCTCCTATAATTCACCCCTCCACTTT
J: TRBJ1-1; size: -; D: -; V: TRBV2; CDR3: CASSEEGIEAFF; DNA: TGTGCCAGCAGTGAAGAGGGCATCGAAGCTTTCTTT
J: TRBJ2-1; size: few; D: -; V: TRBV4-3; CDR3: CASSQGRENYNEQFF; DNA: TGCGCCAGCAGCCAAGGGCGGGAAAACTACAATGAGCAGTTCTTC
J: TRBJ2-5; size: -; D: TRBD1; V: TRBV11-2; CDR3: CASSRLWDSQETQYF; DNA: TGTGCCAGCAGCCGACTTTGGGACAGCCAAGAGACCCAGTACTTC
J: TRBJ1-5; size: few; D: TRBD1; V: TRBV7-2; CDR3: CASSPDRADQPQHF; DNA: TGTGCCAGCAGCCCGGACAGGGCCGATCAGCCCCAGCATTTT
J: TRBJ2-1; size: many; D: TRBD2; V: TRBV24-1; CDR3: CATSDPSGGQDEQFF; DNA: TGTGCCACCAGTGACCCTAGCGGGGGACAGGACGAGCAGTTCTTC
J: TRBJ1-1; size: once; D: TRBD1; V: TRBV29-1; CDR3: CSGSGQGVRKAFF; DNA: TGCAGCGGGTCGGGACAGGGGGTTAGAAAGGCTTTCTTT
J: TRBJ2-7; size: -; D: TRBD2; V: TRBV7-2; CDR3: CASSLRGGGRSSYEQYF; DNA: TGTGCCAGCAGCTTAAGGGGGGGCGGGAGGTCCTCCTACGAGCAGTACTTC
J: TRBJ2-5; size: -; D: -; V: TRBV20-1; CDR3: CSAGGGTDGEQYF; DNA: TGCAGTGCTGGGGGCGGGACGGATGGTGAGCAGTACTTC
J: TRBJ2-7; size: few; D: TRBD2; V: TRBV5-1; CDR3: CASSLTSGRYRNEQYF; DNA: TGCGCCAGCAGCTTGACTAGCGGGAGATATAGGAATGAGCAGTACTTC
J: TRBJ1-2; size: -; D: -; V: TRBV12-3/TRBV12-4; CDR3: CASSTQPRAVGGYTF; DNA: TGTGCCAGCAGTACTCAACCCAGGGCTGTTGGGGGCTACACCTTC
J: TRBJ2-3; size: -; D: -; V: TRBV9; CDR3: CASSVAGDADTQYF; DNA: TGTGCCAGCAGCGTAGCCGGGGATGCAGATACGCAGTATTTT
J: TRBJ2-1; size: -; D: TRBD2; V: TRBV11-2; CDR3: CASSLSRLADNEQFF; DNA: TGTGCCAGCAGCTTGTCGAGACTAGCAGACAATGAGCAGTTCTTC
J: TRBJ2-7; size: many; D: TRBD1; V: TRBV10-3; CDR3: CAISVRTGADEQYF; DNA: TGTGCCATCAGTGTAAGGACAGGGGCCGACGAGCAGTACTTC
J: TRBJ1-6; size: few; D: -; V: TRBV12-3/TRBV12-4; CDR3: CASSLGRGYSPLHF; DNA: TGTGCCAGCAGTTTAGGTAGGGGGTATTCACCCCTCCACTTT
J: TRBJ2-1; size: -; D: -; V: TRBV6-2/TRBV6-3; CDR3: CASISGKGRRNEQFF; DNA: TGTGCCAGCATCTCGGGGAAAGGGAGAAGGAATGAGCAGTTCTTC
J: TRBJ1-6; size: -; D: -; V: TRBV9; CDR3: CASSGVHNSPLHF; DNA: TGTGCCAGCAGCGGTGTCCATAATTCACCCCTCCACTTT
J: TRBJ2-3; size: -; D: -; V: TRBV29-1; CDR3: CSAQTSTDTQYF; DNA: TGCAGCGCCCAGACATCCACAGATACGCAGTATTTT
J: TRBJ2-1; size: few; D: TRBD1; V: TRBV7-9; CDR3: CASSPRDRGFLSYNEQFF; DNA: TGTGCCAGCAGCCCCCGGGACAGGGGCTTTTTGTCCTACAATGAGCAGTTCTTC
J: TRBJ2-7; size: -; D: -; V: TRBV7-9; CDR3: CASSEGSSHEQYF; DNA: TGTGCCAGCAGCGAGGGGTCTTCCCACGAGCAGTACTTC
J: TRBJ2-3; size: -; D: TRBD2; V: TRBV27; CDR3: CASCSGLEADTQDF; DNA: TGTGCCAGCTGCAGCGGACTAGAGGCAGATACGCAGGATTTT
J: TRBJ2-1; size: -; D: TRBD1; V: TRBV25-1; CDR3: CASSGTQGASYNEQFF; DNA: TGTGCCAGCAGTGGGACACAGGGGGCTTCCTACAATGAGCAGTTCTTC
J: TRBJ2-7; size: -; D: TRBD2; V: TRBV13; CDR3: CASSPGTSGCYEQYF; DNA: TGTGCCAGCAGTCCCGGGACTAGCGGTTGCTACGAGCAGTACTTC
J: TRBJ1-5; size: -; D: -; V: TRBV27; CDR3: CASSLSRGYNQPQHF; DNA: TGTGCCAGCAGTTTATCGAGGGGGTATAATCAGCCCCAGCATTTT
J: TRBJ2-5; size: -; D: TRBD2; V: TRBV20-1; CDR3: CSTEAGGHQETQYF; DNA: TGCAGTACTGAAGCGGGGGGGCACCAAGAGACCCAGTACTTC
J: TRBJ1-4; size: -; D: -; V: TRBV7-2; CDR3: CASSLVSEREKLFF; DNA: TGTGCCAGCAGCTTAGTTAGCGAAAGGGAAAAACTGTTTTTT
J: TRBJ1-1; size: -; D: TRBD1; V: TRBV2; CDR3: CASSGDRVRGTEAFF; DNA: TGTGCCAGCAGTGGAGACAGGGTACGGGGCACTGAAGCTTTCTTT
J: TRBJ2-7; size: -; D: TRBD1; V: TRBV7-2; CDR3: CASSLHGQGDEQYF; DNA: TGTGCCAGCAGCCTCCATGGACAGGGCGACGAGCAGTACTTC
J: TRBJ2-3; size: -; D: -; V: TRBV2; CDR3: CASSEVVYTDTQYF; DNA: TGTGCCAGCAGTGAAGTAGTCTACACAGATACGCAGTATTTT
J: TRBJ2-5; size: few; D: -; V: TRBV12-3/TRBV12-4; CDR3: CASKAKETQYF; DNA: TGTGCCAGCAAGGCAAAAGAGACCCAGTACTTC
J: TRBJ1-1; size: -; D: -; V: TRBV12-3/TRBV12-4; CDR3: CASIPGHMNTEAFF; DNA: TGTGCCAGCATACCGGGACACATGAACACTGAAGCTTTCTTT
J: TRBJ2-1; size: -; D: TRBD2; V: TRBV12-3/TRBV12-4; CDR3: CASSLALTSGSPYNEQFF; DNA: TGTGCCAGCAGTTTAGCGCTCACTAGCGGGAGCCCCTACAATGAGCAGTTCTTC
J: TRBJ2-7; size: few; D: TRBD1; V: TRBV6-2/TRBV6-3; CDR3: CAINIGPGTGAYEQYF; DNA: TGTGCCATCAACATTGGGCCCGGGACAGGGGCCTACGAGCAGTACTTC
J: TRBJ1-1; size: -; D: TRBD1; V: TRBV9; CDR3: CASSVAGRQGTEEAFF; DNA: TGTGCCAGCAGCGTAGCCGGGCGACAGGGGACCGAAGAAGCTTTCTTT
J: TRBJ2-1; size: -; D: TRBD2; V: TRBV20-1; CDR3: CSASLAGVNEQFF; DNA: TGCAGTGCTAGTCTGGCGGGAGTTAATGAGCAGTTCTTC
J: TRBJ2-7; size: -; D: -; V: TRBV7-2; CDR3: CASSSEALGYEQYF; DNA: TGTGCCAGCAGCTCCGAAGCTCTCGGCTACGAGCAGTACTTC
J: TRBJ2-5; size: -; D: TRBD1; V: TRBV27; CDR3: CASSLVDRGGETQYF; DNA: TGTGCCAGCAGTTTGGTCGACAGGGGCGGAGAGACCCAGTACTTC
J: TRBJ2-7; size: -; D: -; V: TRBV28; CDR3: CASSSKRPEQYF; DNA: TGTGCCAGCAGTTCCAAGCGGCCCGAGCAGTACTTC
J: TRBJ1-1; size: few; D: -; V: TRBV12-3/TRBV12-4; CDR3: CASSLEGGDTEAFF; DNA: TGTGCCAGCAGTTTAGAGGGGGGGGACACTGAAGCTTTCTTT
J: TRBJ1-4; size: many; D: TRBD1; V: TRBV4-3; CDR3: CASSQGQGDSEKLFF; DNA: TGCGCCAGCAGCCAAGGACAGGGAGATTCTGAAAAACTGTTTTTT
J: TRBJ1-2; size: few; D: -; V: TRBV5-1; CDR3: CASTLTGGGYGYTF; DNA: TGCGCCAGCACCTTGACCGGGGGCGGCTATGGCTACACCTTC
J: TRBJ1-1; size: -; D: -; V: TRBV7-3; CDR3: CASSLRAATEAFF; DNA: TGTGCCAGCAGCTTAAGGGCAGCGACTGAAGCTTTCTTT
J: TRBJ1-1; size: few; D: -; V: TRBV29-1; CDR3: CSVEVLGRNTEAFF; DNA: TGCAGCGTTGAAGTTTTAGGGAGGAACACTGAAGCTTTCTTT